This T cell receptor beta chain was recorded in a study of blood T cell repertoires in COVID-19. J lost 5 bases, V lost 1 base, and 4 bases had no gene match. Germline assignment: CDR1 MNHEY and CDR2 SVGEGT. This CDR3 has 15 amino acids. In the original processing: Reference gene primers were amplified, and this amplification served to estimate nucleated cell counts. Libraries were prepared by immunoSEQ multiplex PCR; TCRdb keeps only in-frame clonotypes and omits some of them. V, J and clone size derive from that table, while D and trimming were established from the DNA sequence. Found here are about 150,000 clones, around 90% of them singletons; the top ten hold more than 2%.

The rearrangement joins TRBV6-2 or TRBV6-3 to TRBJ1-4; 7 nucleotides line up with TRBD1. Sequences were obtained from peripheral blood. The TCR comes from a human donor with COVID-19, enrolled during active disease. The donor label of this sample is uncertain. Here the CDR3 DNA reads TGTGCCAGCAGTTACTTCGGGACAGAGAATGAAAAACTGTTTTTT. The encoded protein is CASSYFGTENEKLFF.